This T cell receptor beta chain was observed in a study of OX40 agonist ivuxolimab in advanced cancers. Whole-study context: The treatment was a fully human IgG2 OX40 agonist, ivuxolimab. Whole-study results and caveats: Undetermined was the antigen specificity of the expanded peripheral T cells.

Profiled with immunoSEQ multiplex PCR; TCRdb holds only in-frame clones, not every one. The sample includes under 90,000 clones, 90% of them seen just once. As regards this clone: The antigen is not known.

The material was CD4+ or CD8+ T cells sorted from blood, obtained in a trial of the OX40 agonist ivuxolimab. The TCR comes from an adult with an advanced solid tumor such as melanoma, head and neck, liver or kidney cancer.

The CDR3 here is CASKRYPTGNQPQHF. The CDR3, as DNA: TGTGCCAGCAAACGATACCCTACAGGTAATCAGCCCCAGCATTTT. The chain is built from TRBV28 and TRBJ1-5; TRBD1 is a possible D gene (5 bases). The CDR3 runs 15 residues. In germline, CDR1 is MDHEN, CDR2 SYDVKM. V was shortened by 7 bases and J by 4 bases, with 17 bases between the two germline ends.